This TCR beta chain was identified in a study of T cells after yellow fever vaccination. Germline V gene sequence: CDR1 MNHEY, CDR2 SVGAGI. The junction had 10 bases not matched to a gene; V was cut back by 6 bases and J by 5 bases. CDR3 size: 16 residues. TCRdb recomputed calls from the 5' RACE reads with MiXCR, one row per CDR3 protein. This table has fewer than 500,000 distinct CDR3 sequences, approximately 19% appearing once. The chain recombines TRBV6-5 with TRBJ2-2; TRBD1 matches 9 bases. The sequenced sample was PBMCs, obtained before the yellow fever booster vaccination. This clonotype was obtained from a man between 18 and 29 years old who received the YFV17D yellow fever vaccine. CDR3 in amino acids: CASRPYRGRGTGELFF. In DNA form, the CDR3 reads TGTGCCAGCAGACCCTACAGGGGGCGCGGAACCGGGGAGCTGTTTTTT.